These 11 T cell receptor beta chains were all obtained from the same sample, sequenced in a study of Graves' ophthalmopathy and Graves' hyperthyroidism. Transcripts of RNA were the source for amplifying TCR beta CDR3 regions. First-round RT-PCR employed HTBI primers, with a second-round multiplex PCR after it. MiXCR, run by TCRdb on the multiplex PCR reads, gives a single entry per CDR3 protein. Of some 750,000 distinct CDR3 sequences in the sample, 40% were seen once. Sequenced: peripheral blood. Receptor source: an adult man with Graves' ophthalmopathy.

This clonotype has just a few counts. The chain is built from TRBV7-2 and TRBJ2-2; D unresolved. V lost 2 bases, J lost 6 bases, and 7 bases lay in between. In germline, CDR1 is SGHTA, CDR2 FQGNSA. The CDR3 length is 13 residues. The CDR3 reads CASSLIGPGELFF. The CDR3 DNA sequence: TGTGCCAGCAGCTTAATAGGGCCCGGGGAGCTGTTTTTT. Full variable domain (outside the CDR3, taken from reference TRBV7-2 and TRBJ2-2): GAGVSQSPSNKVTEKGKDVELRCDPISGHTALYWYRQSLGQGLEFLIYFQGNSAPDKSGLPSDRFSAERTGGSVSTLTIQRTQQEDSAVYLCASSLIGPGELFFGEGSRLTVL.

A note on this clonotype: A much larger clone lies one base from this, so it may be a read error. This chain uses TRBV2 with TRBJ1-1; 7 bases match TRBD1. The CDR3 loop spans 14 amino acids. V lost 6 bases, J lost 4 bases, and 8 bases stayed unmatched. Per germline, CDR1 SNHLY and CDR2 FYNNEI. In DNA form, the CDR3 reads TGTGCCAGCAGGAACAGGGGAGGTGCCACTGAAGCTTTCTTT. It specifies CASRNRGGATEAFF.

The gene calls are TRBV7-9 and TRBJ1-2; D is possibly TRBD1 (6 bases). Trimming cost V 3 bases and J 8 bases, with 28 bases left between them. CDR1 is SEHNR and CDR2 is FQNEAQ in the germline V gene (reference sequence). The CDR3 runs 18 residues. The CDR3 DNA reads TGTGCCAGCAGCTTGGAAAGGTTGGGCAAGACAGGAAGAAGCGGCTACACCTTC. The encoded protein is CASSLERLGKTGRSGYTF.

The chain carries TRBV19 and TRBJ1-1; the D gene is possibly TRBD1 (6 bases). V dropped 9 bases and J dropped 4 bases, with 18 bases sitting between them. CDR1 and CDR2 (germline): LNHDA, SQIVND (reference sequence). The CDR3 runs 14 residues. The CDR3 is CASIPPGAATEAFF. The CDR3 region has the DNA TGTGCCAGCATCCCCCCGGGGGCGGCCACTGAAGCTTTCTTT.

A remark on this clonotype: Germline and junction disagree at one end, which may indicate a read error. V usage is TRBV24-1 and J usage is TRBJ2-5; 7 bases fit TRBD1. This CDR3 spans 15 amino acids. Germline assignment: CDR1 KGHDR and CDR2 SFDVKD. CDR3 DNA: TGTGCCACCAGTGATTTCTACAGGGGACAAGGGACCCAGTACTTC. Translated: CATSDFYRGQGTQYF.

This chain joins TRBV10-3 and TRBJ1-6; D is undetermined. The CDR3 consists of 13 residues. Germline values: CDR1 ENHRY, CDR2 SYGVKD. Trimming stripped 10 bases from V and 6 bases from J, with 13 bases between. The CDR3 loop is CASFEVVNSPLHF. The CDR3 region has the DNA TGTGCCAGCTTCGAGGTCGTTAATTCACCCCTCCACTTT.

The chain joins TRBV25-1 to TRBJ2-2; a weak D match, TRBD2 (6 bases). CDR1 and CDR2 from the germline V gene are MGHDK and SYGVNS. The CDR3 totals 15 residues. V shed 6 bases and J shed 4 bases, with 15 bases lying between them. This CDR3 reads CASSVSGGVTGELFF. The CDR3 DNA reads TGTGCCAGCAGCGTATCCGGGGGAGTCACCGGGGAGCTGTTTTTT.

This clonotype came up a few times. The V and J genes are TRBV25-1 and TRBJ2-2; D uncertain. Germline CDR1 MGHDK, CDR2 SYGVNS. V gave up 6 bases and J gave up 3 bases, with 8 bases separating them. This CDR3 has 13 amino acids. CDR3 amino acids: CASSSSDTGELFF. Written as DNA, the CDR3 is TGTGCCAGCAGCTCCTCCGACACCGGGGAGCTGTTTTTT. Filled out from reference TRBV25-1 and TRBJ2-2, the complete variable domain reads EADIYQTPRYLVIGTGKKITLECSQTMGHDKMYWYQQDPGMELHLIHYSYGVNSTEKGDLSSESTVSRIRTEHFPLTLESARPSHTSQYLCASSSSDTGELFFGEGSRLTVL.

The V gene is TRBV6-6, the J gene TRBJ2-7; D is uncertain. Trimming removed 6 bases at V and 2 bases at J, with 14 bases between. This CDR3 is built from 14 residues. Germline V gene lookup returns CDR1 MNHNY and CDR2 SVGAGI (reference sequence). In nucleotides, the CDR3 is TGTGCCAGCAGCCAAGCGTCAGGAGCCTACGAGCAGTACTTC. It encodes CASSQASGAYEQYF.

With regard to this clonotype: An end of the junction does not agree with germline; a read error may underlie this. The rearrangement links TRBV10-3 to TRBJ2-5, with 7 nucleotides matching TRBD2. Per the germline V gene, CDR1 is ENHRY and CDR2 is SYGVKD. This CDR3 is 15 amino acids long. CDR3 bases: TGTGCCAGCAGTGAGACCTCCATGGGGAGGGGGACCCAGTACTTC. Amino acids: CASSETSMGRGTQYF.

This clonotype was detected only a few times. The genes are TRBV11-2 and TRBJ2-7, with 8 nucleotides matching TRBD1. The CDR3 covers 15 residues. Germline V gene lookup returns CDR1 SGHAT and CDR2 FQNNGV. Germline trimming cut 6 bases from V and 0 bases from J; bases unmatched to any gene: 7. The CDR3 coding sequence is TGTGCCAGCAGGTCAACAGGGGGGAACTCCTACGAGCAGTACTTC. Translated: CASRSTGGNSYEQYF.